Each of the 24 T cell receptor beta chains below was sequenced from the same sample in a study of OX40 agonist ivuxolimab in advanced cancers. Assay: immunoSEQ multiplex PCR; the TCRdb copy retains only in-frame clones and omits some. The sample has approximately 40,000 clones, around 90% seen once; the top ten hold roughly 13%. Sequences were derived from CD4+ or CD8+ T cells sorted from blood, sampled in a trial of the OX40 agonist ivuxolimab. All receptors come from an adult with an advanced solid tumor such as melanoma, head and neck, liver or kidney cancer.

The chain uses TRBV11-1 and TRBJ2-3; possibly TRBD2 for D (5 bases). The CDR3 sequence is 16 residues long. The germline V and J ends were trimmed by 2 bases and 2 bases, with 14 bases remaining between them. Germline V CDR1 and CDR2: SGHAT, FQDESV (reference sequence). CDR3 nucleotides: TGTGCCAGCAGCTTAAGTACGAGGGAGTACACAGATACGCAGTATTTT. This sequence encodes CASSLSTREYTDTQYF.

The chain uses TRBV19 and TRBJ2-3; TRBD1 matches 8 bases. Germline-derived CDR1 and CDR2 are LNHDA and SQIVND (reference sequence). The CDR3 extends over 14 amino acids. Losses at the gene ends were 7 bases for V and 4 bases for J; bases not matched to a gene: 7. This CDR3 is CASTDGQGPDTQYF. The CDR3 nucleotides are TGTGCCAGTACCGACGGACAGGGCCCAGATACGCAGTATTTT.

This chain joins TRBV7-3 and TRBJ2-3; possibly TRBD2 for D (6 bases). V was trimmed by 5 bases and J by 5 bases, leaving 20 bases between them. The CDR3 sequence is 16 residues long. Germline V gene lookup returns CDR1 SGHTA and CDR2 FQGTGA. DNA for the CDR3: TGTGCCAGCAGCACGGGACTGCACCATAGCCAAGATACGCAGTATTTT. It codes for CASSTGLHHSQDTQYF.

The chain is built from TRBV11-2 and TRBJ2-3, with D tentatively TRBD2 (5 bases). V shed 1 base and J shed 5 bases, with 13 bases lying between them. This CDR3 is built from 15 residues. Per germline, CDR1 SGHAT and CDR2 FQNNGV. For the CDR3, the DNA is TGTGCCAGCAGCTTAGTTTCCGGGGTTCGAGATACGCAGTATTTT. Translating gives CASSLVSGVRDTQYF. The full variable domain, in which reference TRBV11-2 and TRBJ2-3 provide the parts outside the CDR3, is EAGVAQSPRYKIIEKRQSVAFWCNPISGHATLYWYQQILGQGPKLLIQFQNNGVVDDSQLPKDRFSAERLKGVDSTLKIQPAKLEDSAVYLCASSLVSGVRDTQYFGPGTRLTVL.

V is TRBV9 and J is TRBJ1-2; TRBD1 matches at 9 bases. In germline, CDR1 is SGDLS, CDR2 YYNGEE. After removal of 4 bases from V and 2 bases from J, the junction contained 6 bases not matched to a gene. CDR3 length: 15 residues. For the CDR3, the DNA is TGTGCCAGCAGCTTCGGGACAGGGTCGAACTATGGCTACACCTTC. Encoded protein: CASSFGTGSNYGYTF.

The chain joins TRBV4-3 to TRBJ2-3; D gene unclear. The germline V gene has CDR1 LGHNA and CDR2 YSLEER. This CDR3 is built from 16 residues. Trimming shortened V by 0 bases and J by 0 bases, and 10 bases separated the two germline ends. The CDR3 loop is CASSQDYAASTDTQYF. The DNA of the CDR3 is TGCGCCAGCAGCCAAGATTATGCGGCTAGCACAGATACGCAGTATTTT.

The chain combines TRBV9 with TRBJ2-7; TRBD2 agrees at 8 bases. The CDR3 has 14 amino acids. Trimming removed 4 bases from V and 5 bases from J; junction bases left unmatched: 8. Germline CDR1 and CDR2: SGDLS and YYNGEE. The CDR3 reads CASSKWLAGNEQYF. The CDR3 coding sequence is TGTGCCAGCAGCAAGTGGCTAGCGGGCAACGAGCAGTACTTC.

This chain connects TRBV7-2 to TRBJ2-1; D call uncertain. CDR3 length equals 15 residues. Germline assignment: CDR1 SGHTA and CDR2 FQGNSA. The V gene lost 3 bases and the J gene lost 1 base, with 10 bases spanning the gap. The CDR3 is CASSFWGNSYNEQFF. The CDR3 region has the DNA TGTGCCAGCAGCTTTTGGGGTAATTCCTACAATGAGCAGTTCTTC. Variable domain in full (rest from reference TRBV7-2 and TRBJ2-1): GAGVSQSPSNKVTEKGKDVELRCDPISGHTALYWYRQSLGQGLEFLIYFQGNSAPDKSGLPSDRFSAERTGGSVSTLTIQRTQQEDSAVYLCASSFWGNSYNEQFFGPGTRLTVL.

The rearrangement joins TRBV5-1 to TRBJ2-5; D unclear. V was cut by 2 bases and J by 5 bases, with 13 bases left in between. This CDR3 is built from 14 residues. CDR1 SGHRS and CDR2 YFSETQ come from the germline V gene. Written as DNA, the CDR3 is TGCGCCAGCAGCTTTACTATGGTTTTCGAGACCCAGTACTTC. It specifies CASSFTMVFETQYF.

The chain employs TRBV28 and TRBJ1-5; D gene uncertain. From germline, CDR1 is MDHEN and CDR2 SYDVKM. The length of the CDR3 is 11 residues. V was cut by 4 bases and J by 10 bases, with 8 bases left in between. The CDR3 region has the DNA TGTGCCAGCAGTTCATCTCAACCCCAGCATTTT. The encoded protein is CASSSSQPQHF.

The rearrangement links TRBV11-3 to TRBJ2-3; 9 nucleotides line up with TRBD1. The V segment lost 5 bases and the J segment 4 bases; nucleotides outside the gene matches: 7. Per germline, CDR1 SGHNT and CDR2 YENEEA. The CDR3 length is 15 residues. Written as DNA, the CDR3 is TGTGCCAGCAGCACCCGGGACAGGGTGGCAGATACGCAGTATTTT. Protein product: CASSTRDRVADTQYF.

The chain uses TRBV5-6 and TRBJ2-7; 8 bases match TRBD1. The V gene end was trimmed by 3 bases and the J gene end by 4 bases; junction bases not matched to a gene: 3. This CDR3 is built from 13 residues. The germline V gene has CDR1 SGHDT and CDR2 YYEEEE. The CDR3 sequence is CASSSGGGYEQYF. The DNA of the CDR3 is TGTGCCAGCAGCTCAGGGGGCGGGTACGAGCAGTACTTC.

CDR3 coding DNA: TGTGCCACCGGACAGGGGGCTAGCGGCCCTTACAATGAGCAGTTCTTC. Translated, it gives CATGQGASGPYNEQFF. V and J are TRBV7-9 and TRBJ2-1; TRBD1 aligns across 11 bases. The CDR3 is 16 residues long. Germline CDR1 SEHNR, CDR2 FQNEAQ (reference sequence). V trimming: 10 bases; J trimming: 4 bases; junction bases outside the gene matches: 12.

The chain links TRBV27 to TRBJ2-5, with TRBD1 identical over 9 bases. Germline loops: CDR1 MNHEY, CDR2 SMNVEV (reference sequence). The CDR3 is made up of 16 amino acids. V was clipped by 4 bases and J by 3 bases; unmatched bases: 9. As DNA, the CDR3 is TGTGCCAGCAGTTACCGGGACAGGGCAGGGGAAGAGACCCAGTACTTC. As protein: CASSYRDRAGEETQYF.

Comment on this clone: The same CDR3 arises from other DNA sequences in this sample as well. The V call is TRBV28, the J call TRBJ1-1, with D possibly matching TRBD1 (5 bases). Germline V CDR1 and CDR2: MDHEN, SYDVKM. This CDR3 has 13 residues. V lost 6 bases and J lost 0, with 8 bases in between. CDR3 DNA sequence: TGTGCCAGCAGCTGGGGGATGAACACTGAAGCTTTCTTT. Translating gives CASSWGMNTEAFF.

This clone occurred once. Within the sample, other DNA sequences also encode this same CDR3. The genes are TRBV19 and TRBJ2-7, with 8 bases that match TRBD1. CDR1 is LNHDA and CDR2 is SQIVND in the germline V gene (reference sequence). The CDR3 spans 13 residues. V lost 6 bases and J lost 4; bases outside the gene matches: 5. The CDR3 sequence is CASSFGTGYEQYF. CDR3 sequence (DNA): TGTGCCAGTAGCTTTGGGACAGGATACGAGCAGTACTTC. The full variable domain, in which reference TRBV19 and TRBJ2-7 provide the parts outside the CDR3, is DGGITQSPKYLFRKEGQNVTLSCEQNLNHDAMYWYRQDPGQGLRLIYYSQIVNDFQKGDIAEGYSVSREKKESFPLTVTSAQKNPTAFYLCASSFGTGYEQYFGPGTRLTVT.

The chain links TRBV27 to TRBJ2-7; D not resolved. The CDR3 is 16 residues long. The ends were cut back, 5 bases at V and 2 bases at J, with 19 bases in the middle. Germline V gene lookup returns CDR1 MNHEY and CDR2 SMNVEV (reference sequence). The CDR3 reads CASSPARAGNPYEQYF. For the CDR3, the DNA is TGTGCCAGCAGTCCAGCTCGGGCAGGAAATCCCTACGAGCAGTACTTC.

The CDR3 loop reads CASSLEPLSTNTEAFF. The CDR3 bases are TGTGCCAGCAGCTTGGAACCGCTTTCAACGAACACTGAAGCTTTCTTT. The chain has TRBV5-6 and TRBJ1-1; D remains ambiguous. There are 16 residues in the CDR3. Trimming removed 0 bases at V and 1 base at J, with 13 bases between. Germline V gene data show CDR1 as SGHDT and CDR2 as YYEEEE.

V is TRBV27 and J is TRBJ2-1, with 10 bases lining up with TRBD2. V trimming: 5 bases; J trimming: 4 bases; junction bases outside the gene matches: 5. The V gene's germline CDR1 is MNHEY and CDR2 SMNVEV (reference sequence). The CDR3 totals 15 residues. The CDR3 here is CASSPGTSAYNEQFF. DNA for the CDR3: TGTGCCAGCAGTCCCGGGACTAGCGCATACAATGAGCAGTTCTTC.

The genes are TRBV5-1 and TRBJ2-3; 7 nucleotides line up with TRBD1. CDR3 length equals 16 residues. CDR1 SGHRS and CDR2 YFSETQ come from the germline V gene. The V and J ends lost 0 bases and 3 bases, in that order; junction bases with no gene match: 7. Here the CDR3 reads CASSLETGYGTDTQYF. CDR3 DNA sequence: TGCGCCAGCAGCTTGGAGACAGGGTACGGGACAGATACGCAGTATTTT.

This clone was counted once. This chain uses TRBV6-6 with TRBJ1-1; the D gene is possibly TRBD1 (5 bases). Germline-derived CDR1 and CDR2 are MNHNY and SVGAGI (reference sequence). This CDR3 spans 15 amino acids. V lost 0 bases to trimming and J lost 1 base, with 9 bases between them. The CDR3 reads CASSYSGRGNTEAFF. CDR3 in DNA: TGTGCCAGCAGTTACTCGGGACGGGGGAACACTGAAGCTTTCTTT.

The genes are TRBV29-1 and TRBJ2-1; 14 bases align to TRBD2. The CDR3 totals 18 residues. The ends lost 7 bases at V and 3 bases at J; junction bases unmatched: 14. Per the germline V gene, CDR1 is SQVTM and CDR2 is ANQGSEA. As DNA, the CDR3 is TGCAGCGCGGCCGGGACTAGCGGGAGAAGTATGGACTACAATGAGCAGTTCTTC. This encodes CSAAGTSGRSMDYNEQFF.

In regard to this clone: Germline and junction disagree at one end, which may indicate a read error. In DNA form, the CDR3 reads TGTGCCAGCAACGGGGGTCCCTCCTCCGACGAGCAGTACTTC. It codes for CASNGGPSSDEQYF. This chain connects TRBV9 to TRBJ2-7, with a weak D call TRBD2 (6 bases). This CDR3 has 14 amino acids. CDR1 is SGDLS and CDR2 is YYNGEE in the germline V gene.

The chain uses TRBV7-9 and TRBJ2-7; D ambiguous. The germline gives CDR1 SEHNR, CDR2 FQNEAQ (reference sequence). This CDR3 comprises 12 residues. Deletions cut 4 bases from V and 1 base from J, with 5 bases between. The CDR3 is CASSSLSYEQYF. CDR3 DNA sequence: TGTGCCAGCAGCTCGCTTTCCTACGAGCAGTACTTC.